This T cell receptor (beta chain) was captured in a study of T cell repertoires in cytomegalovirus infection. Across the whole study: It was recently identified HLA-C-restricted and well-studied HLA-B-restricted CMV epitopes that the study used.

Study conclusions and caveats: Using cumulative public TCR beta family frequency, the authors identified those who carried CMV together with the relevant HLA.

TCRdb re-called the reads with MiXCR, one entry per CDR3 protein. The sample shows about 830,000 distinct CDR3 sequences, 32% of them seen only once. Points on this clonotype: What it binds is not known.

The CDR3 length is 13 residues. In germline, CDR1 is MNHEY, CDR2 SVGEGT. Trimming pared 2 bases from V and 6 bases from J, leaving 8 bases between. The J gene is TRBJ1-5, the V gene TRBV6-2 or TRBV6-3, with D possibly TRBD1 on 5 matching bases. The TCR was taken from a human donor in good health (CMV status not recorded). Some clones in this sample may be carry-over from other donors' samples. The sequencing used cultured CD8+ T cells from PBMCs, collected from culture after CMV antigen stimulation. As DNA, the CDR3 is TGTGCCAGCAGTTACGCAGGGCCTCAGCCCCAGCATTTT. It specifies CASSYAGPQPQHF.